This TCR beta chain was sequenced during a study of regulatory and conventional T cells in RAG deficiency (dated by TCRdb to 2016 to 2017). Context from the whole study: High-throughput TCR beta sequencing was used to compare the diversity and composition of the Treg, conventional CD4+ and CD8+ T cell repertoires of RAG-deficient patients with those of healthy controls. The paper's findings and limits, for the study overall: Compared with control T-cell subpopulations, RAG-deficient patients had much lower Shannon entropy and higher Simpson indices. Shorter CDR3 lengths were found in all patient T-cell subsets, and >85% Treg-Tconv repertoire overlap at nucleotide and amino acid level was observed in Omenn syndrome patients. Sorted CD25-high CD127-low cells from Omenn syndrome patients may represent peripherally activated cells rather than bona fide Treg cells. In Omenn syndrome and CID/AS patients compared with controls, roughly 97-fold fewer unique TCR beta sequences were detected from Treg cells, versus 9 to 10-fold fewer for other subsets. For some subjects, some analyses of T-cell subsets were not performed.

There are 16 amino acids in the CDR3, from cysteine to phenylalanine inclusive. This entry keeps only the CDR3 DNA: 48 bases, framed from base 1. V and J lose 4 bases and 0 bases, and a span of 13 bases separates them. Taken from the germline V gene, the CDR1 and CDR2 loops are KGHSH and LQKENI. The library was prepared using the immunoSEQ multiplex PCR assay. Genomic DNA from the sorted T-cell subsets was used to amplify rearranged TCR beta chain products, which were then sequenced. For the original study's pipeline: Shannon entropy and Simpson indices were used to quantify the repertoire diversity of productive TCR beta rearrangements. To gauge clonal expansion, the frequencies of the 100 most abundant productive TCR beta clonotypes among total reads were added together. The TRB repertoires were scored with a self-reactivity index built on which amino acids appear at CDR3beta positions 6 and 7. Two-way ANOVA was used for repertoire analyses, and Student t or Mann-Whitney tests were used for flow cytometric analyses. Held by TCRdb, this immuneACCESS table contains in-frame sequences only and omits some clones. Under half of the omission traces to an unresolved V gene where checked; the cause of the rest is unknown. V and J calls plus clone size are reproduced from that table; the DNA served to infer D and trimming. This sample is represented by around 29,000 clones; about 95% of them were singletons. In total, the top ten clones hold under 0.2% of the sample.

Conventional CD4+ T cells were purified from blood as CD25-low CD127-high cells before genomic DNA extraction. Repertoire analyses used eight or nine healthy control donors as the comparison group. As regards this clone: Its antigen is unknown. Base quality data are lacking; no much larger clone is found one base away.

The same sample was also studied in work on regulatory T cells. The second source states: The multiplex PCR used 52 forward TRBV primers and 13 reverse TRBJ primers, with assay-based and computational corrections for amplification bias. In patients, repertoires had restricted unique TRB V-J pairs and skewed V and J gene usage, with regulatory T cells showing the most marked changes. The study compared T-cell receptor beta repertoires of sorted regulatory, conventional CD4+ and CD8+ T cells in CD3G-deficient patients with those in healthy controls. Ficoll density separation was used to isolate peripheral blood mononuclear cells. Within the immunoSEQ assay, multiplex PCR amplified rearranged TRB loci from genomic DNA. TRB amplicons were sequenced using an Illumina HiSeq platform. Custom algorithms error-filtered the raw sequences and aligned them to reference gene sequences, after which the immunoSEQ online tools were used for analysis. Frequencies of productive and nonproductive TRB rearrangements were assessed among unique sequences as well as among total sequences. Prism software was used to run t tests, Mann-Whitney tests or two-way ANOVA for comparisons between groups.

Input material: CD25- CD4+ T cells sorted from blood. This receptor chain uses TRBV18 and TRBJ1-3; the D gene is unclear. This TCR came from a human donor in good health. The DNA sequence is TGTGCCAGCTCACTCTTACAGAGAAGCTCTGGAAACACCATATATTTT. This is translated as CASSLLQRSSGNTIYF.